The present T cell receptor beta chain was sequenced within a study of T cell repertoires in cytomegalovirus infection. Looking at the study overall: From public TCR beta signatures came an indication of both CMV infection and matching HLA type.

This CDR3 region has 17 residues. The J segment lost 0 bases and the V segment lost 4 bases, leaving 9 bases of the junction unmatched. CDR1 is SGHTA, CDR2 FQGNSA, per germline. TCRdb called the reads again in MiXCR, with one record for every CDR3 protein. The sample has approximately 500,000 distinct CDR3 sequences; 11% are singletons. Overall study results and limits: The ex vivo response was dominated by HLA-C-restricted CMV-specific TCR beta clonotypes.

This clonotype was recorded at least ten times. Its target is unknown. The TCR sequence derives from a human donor in good health (CMV status not recorded). Some clones in this sample may be carry-over from other donors' samples. Sequencing input: PBMCs. The V call is TRBV7-2, the J call TRBJ2-1; 7 positions agree with TRBD1. CDR3 loop: CASSSGRGQSSYNEQFF. CDR3 nucleotides: TGTGCCAGCAGCTCAGGTAGGGGGCAGAGCTCCTACAATGAGCAGTTCTTC.